This is a list of T cell receptor beta chains from one sample in a study of blood T cell repertoires in COVID-19. Libraries were prepared by immunoSEQ multiplex PCR; TCRdb keeps only in-frame clonotypes and omits some of them. The sample holds around 80,000 clones, roughly 91% seen once. Sequencing input: peripheral blood. The receptors shown here come from a man aged 55 to 69 with acute or convalescent COVID-19. Each CDR3 is given with its conserved first and last residue. A D gene is named only where the DNA matches it firmly. A clone size is listed for some rows: how often the clone was seen (once, few, many), or a class if it is expanded.

D,size,V,J,CDR3,DNA
NA,once,TRBV6-5,TRBJ2-2,CASRRSGANTGELFF,TGTGCCAGCAGACGCAGCGGTGCGAACACCGGGGAGCTGTTTTTT
TRBD1,once,TRBV19,TRBJ2-2,CASRLPGTGEAGELFF,TGTGCCAGTAGACTACCCGGGACAGGGGAGGCCGGGGAGCTGTTTTTT
NA,NA,TRBV9,TRBJ2-7,CASSVGGLTYEQYF,TGTGCCAGCAGCGTAGGTGGCCTCACCTACGAGCAGTACTTC
TRBD1,NA,TRBV3-1/TRBV3-2,TRBJ1-2,CASSQGTGGAYGYTF,TGTGCCAGCAGCCAAGGGACAGGGGGCGCGTATGGCTACACCTTC
TRBD1,NA,TRBV5-1,TRBJ2-5,CASSLAGDRPFQETQYF,TGCGCCAGCAGCTTGGCCGGGGACAGGCCTTTCCAAGAGACCCAGTACTTC
TRBD1,NA,TRBV30,TRBJ1-3,CAWGTVAGNTIYF,TGTGCCTGGGGGACAGTGGCTGGAAACACCATATATTTT
TRBD1,NA,TRBV11-2,TRBJ2-3,CATSGQGIGTQYF,TGTGCCACCTCGGGACAGGGGATTGGTACGCAGTATTTT
TRBD2,NA,TRBV24-1,TRBJ2-3,CATSDLAGPTDTQYF,TGTGCCACCAGTGATCTAGCGGGGCCCACAGATACGCAGTATTTT
TRBD1,NA,TRBV3-1/TRBV3-2,TRBJ1-1,CASSLSGTGAFEAFF,TGTGCCAGCAGCCTCTCCGGGACAGGGGCGTTTGAAGCTTTCTTT
NA,NA,TRBV9,TRBJ1-4,CASSPQATNEKLFF,TGTGCCAGCAGTCCTCAGGCAACTAATGAAAAACTGTTTTTT
NA,NA,TRBV10-3,TRBJ1-1,CAISDSNTEAFF,TGTGCCATCAGTGACTCGAACACTGAAGCTTTCTTT
NA,NA,TRBV5-1,TRBJ1-4,CASSSGDPNEKLFF,TGCGCCAGCAGCTCGGGGGACCCTAATGAAAAACTGTTTTTT
NA,once,TRBV5-1,TRBJ2-2,CASSFMQGTAGELFF,TGCGCCAGCAGCTTCATGCAGGGGACGGCCGGGGAGCTGTTTTTT
TRBD2,NA,TRBV19,TRBJ2-1,CASSPTSGSYNEQFF,TGTGCCAGTAGTCCGACTAGCGGGAGTTACAATGAGCAGTTCTTC
TRBD1,NA,TRBV6-2/TRBV6-3,TRBJ2-3,CASSYPTGGTDTQYF,TGTGCCAGCAGTTATCCTACAGGGGGCACAGATACGCAGTATTTT
TRBD2,NA,TRBV5-6,TRBJ2-5,CASSPTGGTRRETQYF,TGTGCCAGCAGCCCCACGGGGGGAACTCGAAGGGAGACCCAGTACTTC
TRBD1,NA,TRBV2,TRBJ1-1,CASSVRTGVTEAFF,TGTGCCAGCAGTGTCCGGACAGGGGTGACTGAAGCTTTCTTT
NA,NA,TRBV6-1,TRBJ2-7,CASSEEIRTVLNEQYF,TGTGCCAGCAGTGAAGAGATAAGGACAGTTCTGAACGAGCAGTACTTC
NA,once,TRBV6-5,TRBJ1-5,CATGGLGNQPQHF,TGTGCCACCGGGGGTCTGGGCAATCAGCCCCAGCATTTT
NA,NA,TRBV5-1,TRBJ2-3,CASSLGASTDTQYF,TGCGCCAGCAGCTTAGGAGCTTCCACAGATACGCAGTATTTT
NA,NA,TRBV19,TRBJ2-1,CASSGHRGSYNEQFF,TGTGCCAGTAGCGGGCATAGGGGCTCCTACAATGAGCAGTTCTTC
TRBD2,NA,TRBV2,TRBJ2-5,CASSVSSGSGETQYF,TGTGCCAGCAGTGTGTCTAGCGGGAGCGGAGAGACCCAGTACTTC
NA,NA,TRBV18,TRBJ2-2,CASSPFRGLNTGELFF,TGTGCCAGCTCACCTTTTCGGGGACTGAACACCGGGGAGCTGTTTTTT
NA,NA,TRBV2,TRBJ2-5,CASSITRQGTETQYF,TGTGCCAGCAGTATTACACGTCAGGGGACGGAGACCCAGTACTTC
NA,NA,TRBV6-5,TRBJ2-5,CASSPTGSETQYF,TGTGCCAGCAGCCCCACAGGATCAGAGACCCAGTACTTC
NA,NA,TRBV14,TRBJ1-1,CASSHTGKGTLNTEAFF,TGTGCCAGCAGCCATACGGGGAAAGGGACACTAAACACTGAAGCTTTCTTT
TRBD2,NA,TRBV3-1/TRBV3-2,TRBJ2-2,CASSQRGRRTGELFF,TGTGCCAGCAGCCAGCGCGGGAGAAGGACCGGGGAGCTGTTTTTT
TRBD2,NA,TRBV18,TRBJ2-7,CASSPSGTSGYEQYF,TGTGCCAGCTCACCGTCCGGGACTAGCGGGTACGAGCAGTACTTC
TRBD2,NA,TRBV3-1/TRBV3-2,TRBJ2-7,CASSQGGLAGSGEQYF,TGTGCCAGCAGCCAAGGGGGACTAGCGGGATCGGGCGAGCAGTACTTC
TRBD2,NA,TRBV5-1,TRBJ2-6,CASSLAGGAGAFSGANVLTF,TGCGCCAGCAGCTTGGCGGGAGGAGCGGGGGCGTTCTCTGGGGCCAACGTCCTGACTTTC
NA,once,TRBV10-3,TRBJ2-3,CATLGEADTQYF,TGTGCCACCCTCGGGGAGGCAGATACGCAGTATTTT
NA,NA,TRBV6-1,TRBJ1-2,CASSETGGGNGYTF,TGTGCCAGCAGTGAAACGGGGGGGGGTAATGGCTACACCTTC
TRBD1,NA,TRBV27,TRBJ1-5,CASSTGGIVQPQHF,TGTGCCAGCAGCACAGGGGGGATCGTTCAGCCCCAGCATTTT
TRBD2,NA,TRBV2,TRBJ2-3,CASEKAGDGTDTQYF,TGTGCCAGCGAAAAAGCGGGAGATGGGACAGATACGCAGTATTTT
NA,NA,TRBV6-4,TRBJ1-3,CASSDRALENTIYF,TGTGCCAGCAGTGACAGAGCGTTGGAAAACACCATATATTTT
TRBD2,NA,TRBV13,TRBJ2-3,CASSLGGWWEGQGDTQYF,TGTGCCAGCAGCTTAGGGGGTTGGTGGGAGGGCCAAGGAGATACGCAGTATTTT
NA,NA,TRBV6-5,TRBJ1-2,CASRGGGDGPYGYTF,TGTGCCAGCAGGGGAGGTGGGGACGGACCCTATGGCTACACCTTC
TRBD2,once,TRBV6-5,TRBJ2-1,CASWTSGRGGNEQFF,TGTGCCAGCTGGACTAGCGGGAGGGGGGGGAATGAGCAGTTCTTC
TRBD1,few,TRBV6-1,TRBJ1-5,CASSAEDRDRREPQHF,TGTGCCAGCAGTGCTGAGGACAGGGATCGCCGTGAGCCCCAGCATTTT
NA,NA,TRBV19,TRBJ1-2,CASIGRAPGIVSGYTF,TGTGCCAGTATCGGCAGGGCGCCGGGTATAGTAAGTGGCTACACCTTC
NA,NA,TRBV6-5,TRBJ2-5,CAATAGFQETQYF,TGTGCCGCAACGGCGGGGTTCCAAGAGACCCAGTACTTC
TRBD2,NA,TRBV9,TRBJ2-2,CASSVGSGGLAGELFF,TGTGCCAGCAGCGTTGGTAGCGGGGGTTTAGCCGGGGAGCTGTTTTTT
TRBD1,NA,TRBV15,TRBJ1-2,CATQPRTGSYGYTF,TGTGCCACTCAGCCCAGGACAGGATCCTATGGCTACACCTTC
TRBD1,NA,TRBV6-2/TRBV6-3,TRBJ1-5,CASSYIQGNQPQHF,TGTGCCAGCAGTTATATACAGGGGAATCAGCCCCAGCATTTT
NA,NA,TRBV7-9,TRBJ1-6,CASSLAGDFSPLHF,TGTGCCAGCAGCTTAGCCGGCGACTTTTCACCCCTCCACTTT
NA,NA,TRBV5-1,TRBJ1-2,CASSTDSYGYTF,TGCGCCAGCAGCACCGACAGCTATGGCTACACCTTC
NA,NA,TRBV19,TRBJ1-5,CASSTDSNPLGVQHF,TGTGCCAGTAGTACGGACTCCAACCCGCTGGGAGTCCAGCATTTT
NA,NA,TRBV28,TRBJ1-5,CASTPSVNSNQPQHF,TGTGCCAGCACTCCGTCGGTTAATAGCAATCAGCCCCAGCATTTT
NA,NA,TRBV18,TRBJ1-1,CASSRQSNTEAFF,TGTGCCAGCTCAAGACAGTCTAACACTGAAGCTTTCTTT
NA,NA,TRBV19,TRBJ1-1,CASSIDRITEAFF,TGTGCCAGTAGTATAGATCGTATCACTGAAGCTTTCTTT
TRBD2,NA,TRBV10-3,TRBJ2-3,CAISEEWGLAGGLPDTQYF,TGTGCCATCAGTGAAGAATGGGGACTAGCGGGGGGCCTTCCAGATACGCAGTATTTT
NA,NA,TRBV7-9,TRBJ2-1,CASSLVRQFYNEQFF,TGTGCCAGCAGCTTAGTCCGACAATTCTACAATGAGCAGTTCTTC
NA,once,TRBV3-1/TRBV3-2,TRBJ1-3,CASSQGQHSGNTIYF,TGTGCCAGCAGCCAAGGACAACACTCTGGAAACACCATATATTTT
NA,NA,TRBV5-1,TRBJ1-1,CASSLGRGTEAFF,TGCGCCAGCAGCTTGGGACGGGGCACTGAAGCTTTCTTT
TRBD2,NA,TRBV5-1,TRBJ2-7,CASSLAQRGGVDEQYF,TGCGCCAGCAGCTTGGCGCAGCGGGGGGGCGTCGACGAGCAGTACTTC
TRBD1,few,TRBV13,TRBJ1-2,CASSLTLENRWDRNYGYTF,TGTGCCAGCAGCTTAACCCTGGAGAACCGGTGGGACAGAAACTATGGCTACACCTTC
TRBD1,NA,TRBV6-4,TRBJ2-5,CASIHDGTVFKETQYF,TGTGCCAGCATCCATGACGGGACAGTGTTTAAAGAGACCCAGTACTTC
TRBD2,NA,TRBV12-5,TRBJ2-5,CASGFPGLGSGEAQYF,TGTGCTAGTGGTTTCCCCGGGTTGGGCAGCGGGGAGGCCCAGTACTTC
TRBD2,NA,TRBV7-3,TRBJ2-2,CASSPRTSSNTGELFF,TGTGCCAGCAGCCCCAGGACTAGCTCGAACACCGGGGAGCTGTTTTTT
TRBD1,NA,TRBV5-1,TRBJ2-2,CASSLYGQGMTGELFF,TGCGCCAGCAGCTTGTACGGACAGGGAATGACCGGGGAGCTGTTTTTT